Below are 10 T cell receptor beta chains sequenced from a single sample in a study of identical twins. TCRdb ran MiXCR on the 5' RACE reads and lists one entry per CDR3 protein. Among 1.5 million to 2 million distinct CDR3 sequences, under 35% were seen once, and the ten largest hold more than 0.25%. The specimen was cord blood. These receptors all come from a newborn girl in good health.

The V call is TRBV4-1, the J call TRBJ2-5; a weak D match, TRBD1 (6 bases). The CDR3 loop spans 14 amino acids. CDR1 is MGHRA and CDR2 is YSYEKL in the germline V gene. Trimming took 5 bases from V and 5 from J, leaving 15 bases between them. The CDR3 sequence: CASSYRVGGETQYF. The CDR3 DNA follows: TGCGCCAGCAGCTACAGGGTTGGTGGGGAGACCCAGTACTTC.

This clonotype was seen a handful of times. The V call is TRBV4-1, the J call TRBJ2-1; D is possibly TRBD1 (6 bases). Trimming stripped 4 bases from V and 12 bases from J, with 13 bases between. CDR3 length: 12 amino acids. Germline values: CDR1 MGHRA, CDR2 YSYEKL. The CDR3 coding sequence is TGCGCCAGCAGCCCCTTAGGGGGAAGGCAGTTCTTC. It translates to CASSPLGGRQFF.

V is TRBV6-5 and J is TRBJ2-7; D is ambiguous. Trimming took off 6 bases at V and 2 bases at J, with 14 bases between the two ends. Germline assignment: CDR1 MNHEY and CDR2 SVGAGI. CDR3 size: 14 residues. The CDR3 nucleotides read TGTGCCAGCAGCCACAAGGCCCCAACCTACGAGCAGTACTTC. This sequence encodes CASSHKAPTYEQYF.

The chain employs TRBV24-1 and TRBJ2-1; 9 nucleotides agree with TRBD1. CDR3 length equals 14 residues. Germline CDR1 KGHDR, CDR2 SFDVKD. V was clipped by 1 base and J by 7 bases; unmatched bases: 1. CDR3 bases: TGTGCCACCAGTGATTTTGGGACAGGGAATGAGCAGTTCTTC. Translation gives CATSDFGTGNEQFF.

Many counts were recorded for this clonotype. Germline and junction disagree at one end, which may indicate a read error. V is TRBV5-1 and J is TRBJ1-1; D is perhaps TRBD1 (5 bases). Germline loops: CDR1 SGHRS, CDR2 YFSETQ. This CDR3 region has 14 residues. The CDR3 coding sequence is TGTGCCAGCAGTTTGGAGGGCGGGGGCACTGAAGCTTTCTTT. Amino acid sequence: CASSLEGGGTEAFF.

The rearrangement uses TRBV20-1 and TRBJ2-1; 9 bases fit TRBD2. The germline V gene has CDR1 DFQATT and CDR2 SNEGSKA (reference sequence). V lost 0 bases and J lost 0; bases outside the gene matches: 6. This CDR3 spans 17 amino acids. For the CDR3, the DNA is TGCAGTGCTAGAGAGCTAGCGGGGATGAGCTCCTACAATGAGCAGTTCTTC. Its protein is CSARELAGMSSYNEQFF.

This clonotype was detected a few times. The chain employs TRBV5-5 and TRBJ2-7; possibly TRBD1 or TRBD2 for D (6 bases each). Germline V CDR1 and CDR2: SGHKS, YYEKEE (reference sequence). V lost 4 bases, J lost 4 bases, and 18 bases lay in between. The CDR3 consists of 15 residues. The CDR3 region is CASSVGGRGWYEQYF. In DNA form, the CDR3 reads TGTGCCAGCAGCGTGGGGGGCAGGGGTTGGTACGAGCAGTACTTC.

CDR3 bases: TGTGCCAGCAGCCCTGTGGGGGGGGTTCCTAGCTCCTACAATGAGCAGTTCTTC. Translated: CASSPVGGVPSSYNEQFF. The J gene is TRBJ2-1, the V gene TRBV7-8, with 7 bases that match TRBD2. Per the germline V gene, CDR1 is SGHVS and CDR2 is FQNEAQ. The CDR3 sequence is 18 residues long. J was trimmed by 0 bases and V by 5 bases; bases with no gene match: 13.

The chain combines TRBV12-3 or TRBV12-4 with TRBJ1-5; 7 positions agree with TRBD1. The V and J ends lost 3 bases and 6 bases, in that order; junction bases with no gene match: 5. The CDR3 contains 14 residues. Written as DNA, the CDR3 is TGTGCCAGCAGTTTGGGGCCAGGGGGTCAGCCCCAGCATTTT. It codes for CASSLGPGGQPQHF.

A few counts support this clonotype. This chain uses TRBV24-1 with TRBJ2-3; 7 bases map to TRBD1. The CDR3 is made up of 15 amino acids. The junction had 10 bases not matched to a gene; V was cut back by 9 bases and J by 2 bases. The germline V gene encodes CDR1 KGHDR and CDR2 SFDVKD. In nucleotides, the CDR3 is TGTGCCACCGGGGGAACGGACAGGCTCACAGATACGCAGTATTTT. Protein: CATGGTDRLTDTQYF.